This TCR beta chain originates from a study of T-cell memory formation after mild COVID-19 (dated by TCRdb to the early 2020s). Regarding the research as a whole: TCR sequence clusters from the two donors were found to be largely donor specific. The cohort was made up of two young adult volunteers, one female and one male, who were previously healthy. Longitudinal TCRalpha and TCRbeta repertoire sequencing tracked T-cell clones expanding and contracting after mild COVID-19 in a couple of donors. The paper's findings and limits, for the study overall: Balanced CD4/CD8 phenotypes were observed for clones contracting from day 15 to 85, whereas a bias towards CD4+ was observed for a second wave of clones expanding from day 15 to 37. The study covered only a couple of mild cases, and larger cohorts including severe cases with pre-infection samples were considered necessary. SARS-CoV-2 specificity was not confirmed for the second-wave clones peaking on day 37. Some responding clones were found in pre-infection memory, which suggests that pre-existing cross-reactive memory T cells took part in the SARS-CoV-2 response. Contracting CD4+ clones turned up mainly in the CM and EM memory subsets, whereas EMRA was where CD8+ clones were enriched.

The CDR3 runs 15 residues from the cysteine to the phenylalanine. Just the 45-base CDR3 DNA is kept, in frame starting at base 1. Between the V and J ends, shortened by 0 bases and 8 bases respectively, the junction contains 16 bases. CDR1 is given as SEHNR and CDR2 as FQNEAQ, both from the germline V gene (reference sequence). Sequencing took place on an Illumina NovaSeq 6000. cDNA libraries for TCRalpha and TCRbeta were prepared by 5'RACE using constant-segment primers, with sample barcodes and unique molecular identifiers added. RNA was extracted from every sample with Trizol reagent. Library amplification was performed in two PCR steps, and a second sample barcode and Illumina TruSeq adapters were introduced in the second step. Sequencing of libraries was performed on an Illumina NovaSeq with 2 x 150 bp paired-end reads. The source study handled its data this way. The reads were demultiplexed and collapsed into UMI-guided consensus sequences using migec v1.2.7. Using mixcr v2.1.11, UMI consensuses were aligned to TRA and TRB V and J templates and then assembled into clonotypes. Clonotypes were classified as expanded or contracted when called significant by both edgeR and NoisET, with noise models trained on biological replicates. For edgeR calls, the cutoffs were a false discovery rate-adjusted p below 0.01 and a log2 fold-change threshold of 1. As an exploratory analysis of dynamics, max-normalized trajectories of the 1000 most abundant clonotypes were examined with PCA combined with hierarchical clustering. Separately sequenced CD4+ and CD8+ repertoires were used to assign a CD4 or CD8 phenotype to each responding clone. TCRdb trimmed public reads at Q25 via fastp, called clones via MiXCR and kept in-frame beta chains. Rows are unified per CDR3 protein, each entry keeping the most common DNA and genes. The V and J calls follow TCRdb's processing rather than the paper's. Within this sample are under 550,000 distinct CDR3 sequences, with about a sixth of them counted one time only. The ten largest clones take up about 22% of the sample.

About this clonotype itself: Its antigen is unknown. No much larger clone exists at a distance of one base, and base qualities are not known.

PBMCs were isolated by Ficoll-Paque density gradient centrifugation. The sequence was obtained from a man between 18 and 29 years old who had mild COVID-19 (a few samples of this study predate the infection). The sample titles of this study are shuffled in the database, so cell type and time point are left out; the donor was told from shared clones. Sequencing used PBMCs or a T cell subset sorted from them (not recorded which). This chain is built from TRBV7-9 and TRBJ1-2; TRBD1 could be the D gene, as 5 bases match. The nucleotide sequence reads TGTGCCAGCAGCTTAGCTTCCTTGGGGCAAAAGGGCTACACCTTC. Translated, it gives CASSLASLGQKGYTF.